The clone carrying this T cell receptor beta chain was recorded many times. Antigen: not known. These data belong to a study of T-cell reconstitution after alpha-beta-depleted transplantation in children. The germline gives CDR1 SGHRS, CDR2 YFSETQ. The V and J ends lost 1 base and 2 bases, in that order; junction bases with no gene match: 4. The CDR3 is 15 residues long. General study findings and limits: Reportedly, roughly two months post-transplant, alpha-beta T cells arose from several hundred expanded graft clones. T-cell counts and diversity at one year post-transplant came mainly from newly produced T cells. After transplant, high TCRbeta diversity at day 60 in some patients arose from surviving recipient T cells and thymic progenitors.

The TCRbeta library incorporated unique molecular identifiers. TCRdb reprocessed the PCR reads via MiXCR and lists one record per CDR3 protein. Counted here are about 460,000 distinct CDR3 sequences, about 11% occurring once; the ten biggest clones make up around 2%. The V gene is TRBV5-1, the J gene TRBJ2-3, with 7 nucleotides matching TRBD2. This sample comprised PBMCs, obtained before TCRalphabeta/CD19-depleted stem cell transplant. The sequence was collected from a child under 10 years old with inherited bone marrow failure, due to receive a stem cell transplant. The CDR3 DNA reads TGCGCCAGCAGCTTGCGGGAGGCCTACACAGATACGCAGTATTTT. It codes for CASSLREAYTDTQYF.